One T cell receptor (beta chain) is described in this entry. Antigen unknown. This sample is drawn from a study of T cell responses to AZD1222 COVID-19 vaccine. Study background: The analysis combined second doses at about 4 or about 12 weeks.

Study-level findings and limits: Reports say nearly half of spike-specific TCRs go after unmutated variant regions. Spike-specific TCRs gained breadth and depth after people received two AZD1222 doses. In a largely white British group with more females than males, clonal diversity was possibly underestimated.

The CDR3 is made up of 15 amino acids. V lost 5 bases and J lost 2, with 14 bases in between. Germline CDR1 reads MDHEN; CDR2 reads SYDVKM. Produced via immunoSEQ multiplex PCR; TCRdb's table is partial and in-frame only. The sample contains about 140,000 clones, around 90% of which appear only once. The chain has TRBV28 and TRBJ2-3; tentatively, D is TRBD2 (6 bases). The material sequenced was peripheral blood, taken on day 0 of AZD1222 vaccination. The TCR was taken from an adult in good health. CDR3 sequence reads: CASSIGGADTDTQYF. CDR3 DNA sequence: TGTGCCAGCAGTATCGGCGGGGCTGACACAGATACGCAGTATTTT.